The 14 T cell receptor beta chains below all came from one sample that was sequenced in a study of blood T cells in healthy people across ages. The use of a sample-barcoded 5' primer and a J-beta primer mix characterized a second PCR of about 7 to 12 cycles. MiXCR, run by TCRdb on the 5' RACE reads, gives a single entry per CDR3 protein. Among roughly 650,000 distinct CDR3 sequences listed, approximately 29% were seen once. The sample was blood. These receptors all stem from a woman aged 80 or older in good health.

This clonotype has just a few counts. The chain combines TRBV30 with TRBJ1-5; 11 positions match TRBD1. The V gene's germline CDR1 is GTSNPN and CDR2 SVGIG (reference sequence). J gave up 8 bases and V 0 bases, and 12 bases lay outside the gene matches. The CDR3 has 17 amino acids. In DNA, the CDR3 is TGTGCCTGGAGTGTACCGGGACAGGGGGGGCGTAATGAGCCCCAGCATTTT. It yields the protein CAWSVPGQGGRNEPQHF.

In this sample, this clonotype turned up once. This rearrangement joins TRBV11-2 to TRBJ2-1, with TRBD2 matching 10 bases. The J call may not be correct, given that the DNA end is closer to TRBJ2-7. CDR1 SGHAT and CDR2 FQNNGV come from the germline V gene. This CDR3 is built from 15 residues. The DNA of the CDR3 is TGTGCCAGCAGCTTAGAGGCTAGCGGGAGCTACGAGCAGTACTTC. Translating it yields CASSLEASGSYEQYF.

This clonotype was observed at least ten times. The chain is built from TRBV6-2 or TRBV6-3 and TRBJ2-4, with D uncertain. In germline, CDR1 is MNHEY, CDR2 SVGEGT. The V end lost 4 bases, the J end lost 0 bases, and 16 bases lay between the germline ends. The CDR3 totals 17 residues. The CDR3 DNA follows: TGTGCCAGCAGTTTCCCTTCCGGGTTTCTAGCCAAAAACATTCAGTACTTC. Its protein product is CASSFPSGFLAKNIQYF.

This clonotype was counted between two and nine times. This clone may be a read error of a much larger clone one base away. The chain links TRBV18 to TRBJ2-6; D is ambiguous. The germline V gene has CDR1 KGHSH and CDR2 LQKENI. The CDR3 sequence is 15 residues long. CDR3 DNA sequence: TGTGCCAGCTCACTATCAGGTATACGGGCCAACGTCCGGACTTTC. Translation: CASSLSGIRANVRTF.

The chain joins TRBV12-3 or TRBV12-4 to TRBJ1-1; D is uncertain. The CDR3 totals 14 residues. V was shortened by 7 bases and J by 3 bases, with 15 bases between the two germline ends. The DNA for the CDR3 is TGTGCCAGCACTCCTTATGGCAGCTACACTGAAGCTTTCTTT. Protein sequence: CASTPYGSYTEAFF.

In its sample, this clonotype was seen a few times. The CDR3, as DNA: TGCAGTGCTAGCGCGGGGACTAGCGGGGTGGATACGCAGTATTTT. This translates into CSASAGTSGVDTQYF. The J gene is TRBJ2-3, the V gene TRBV20-1; 13 bases match TRBD2. After removal of 3 bases from V and 6 bases from J, the junction contained 6 bases not matched to a gene. The germline CDR1 and CDR2 sequences are DFQATT and SNEGSKA (reference sequence). The CDR3 runs 15 residues.

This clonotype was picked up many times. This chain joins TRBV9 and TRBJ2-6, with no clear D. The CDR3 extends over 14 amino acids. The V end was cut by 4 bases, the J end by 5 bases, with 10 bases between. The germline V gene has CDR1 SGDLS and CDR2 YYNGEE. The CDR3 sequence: CASSLGSRANVLTF. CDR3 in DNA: TGTGCCAGCAGCTTAGGCTCGAGGGCCAACGTCCTGACTTTC. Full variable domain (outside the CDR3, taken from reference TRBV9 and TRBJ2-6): DSGVTQTPKHLITATGQRVTLRCSPRSGDLSVYWYQQSLDQGLQFLIQYYNGEERAKGNILERFSAQQFPDLHSELNLSSLELGDSALYFCASSLGSRANVLTFGAGSRLTVL.

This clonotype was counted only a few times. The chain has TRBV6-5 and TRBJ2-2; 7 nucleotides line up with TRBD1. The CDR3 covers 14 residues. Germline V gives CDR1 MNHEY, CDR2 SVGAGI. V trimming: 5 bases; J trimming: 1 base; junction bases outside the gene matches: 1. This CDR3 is CASSRDRNTGELFF. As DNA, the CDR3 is TGTGCCAGCAGTCGGGACAGGAACACCGGGGAGCTGTTTTTT.

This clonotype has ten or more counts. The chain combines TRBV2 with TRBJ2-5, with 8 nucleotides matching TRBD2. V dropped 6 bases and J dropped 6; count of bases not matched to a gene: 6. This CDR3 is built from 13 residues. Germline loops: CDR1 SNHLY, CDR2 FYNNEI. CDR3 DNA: TGTGCCAGCAGCCCCGGGACTAGACAGACCCAGTACTTC. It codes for CASSPGTRQTQYF.

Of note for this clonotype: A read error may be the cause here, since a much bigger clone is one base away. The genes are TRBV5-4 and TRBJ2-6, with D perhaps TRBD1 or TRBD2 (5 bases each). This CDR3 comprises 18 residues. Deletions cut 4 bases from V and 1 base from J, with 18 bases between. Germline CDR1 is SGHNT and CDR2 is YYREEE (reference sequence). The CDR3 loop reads CASSALPGQRSGANVLTF. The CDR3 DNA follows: TGTGCCAGCAGCGCATTGCCGGGGCAAAGGTCTGGGGCCAACGTCCTGACTTTC.

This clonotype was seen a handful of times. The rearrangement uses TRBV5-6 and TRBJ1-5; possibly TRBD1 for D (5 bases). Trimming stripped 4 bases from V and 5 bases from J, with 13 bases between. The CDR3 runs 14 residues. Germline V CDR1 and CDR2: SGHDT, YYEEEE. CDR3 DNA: TGTGCCAGCAGCCCAGGGAATGGGGATCAGCCCCAGCATTTT. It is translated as CASSPGNGDQPQHF.

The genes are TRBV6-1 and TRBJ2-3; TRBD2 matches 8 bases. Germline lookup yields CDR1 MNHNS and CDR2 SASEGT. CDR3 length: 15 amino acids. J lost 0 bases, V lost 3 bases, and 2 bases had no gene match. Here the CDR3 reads CASSEVAGSTDTQYF. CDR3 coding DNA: TGTGCCAGCAGTGAGGTAGCGGGGAGCACAGATACGCAGTATTTT.

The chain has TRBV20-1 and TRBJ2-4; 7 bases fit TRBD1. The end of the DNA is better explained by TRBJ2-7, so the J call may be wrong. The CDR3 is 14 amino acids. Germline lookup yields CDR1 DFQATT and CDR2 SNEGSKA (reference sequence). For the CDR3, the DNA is TGCAGTGCTAGAGATAGGGGGCTAGCTTACGAGCAGTACTTC. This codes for CSARDRGLAYEQYF.

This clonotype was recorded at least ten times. CDR3: CASSSRDGDIQYF. DNA for the CDR3: TGTGCCAGCAGCTCCAGGGACGGAGACATTCAGTACTTC. The chain carries TRBV7-3 and TRBJ2-4, with D perhaps given as TRBD1 or TRBD2 (5 bases each). V shed 4 bases and J shed 8 bases, with 12 bases lying between them. The CDR3 is 13 amino acids. CDR1 and CDR2 from the germline V gene are SGHTA and FQGTGA.